This T cell receptor (beta chain) is drawn from a study of blood T cell repertoires in COVID-19. About the study: From the United States, Italy and Spain came samples of acute and convalescent COVID-19.

The CDR3 is made up of 14 amino acids. Trimming stripped 6 bases from V and 1 base from J, with 12 bases between. From germline, CDR1 is MGHDK and CDR2 SYGVNS. Using immunoSEQ multiplex PCR, the repertoire was profiled, and TCRdb retains in-frame clones only, with some absent. Altogether 250,000 to 300,000 clones are present, approximately 80% being singletons, with the ten largest covering 5%. All enrollees were roughly 18 to 89 years old and from 24 US areas. Exposed participants encountered a COVID-19 case during the 2 weeks preceding study entry. This rearrangement joins TRBV25-1 to TRBJ1-2; D is possibly TRBD1 (6 bases). This receptor was identified in a man aged 35 to 55 who had been exposed to COVID-19. The sample consisted of PBMCs or T cells enriched from blood (not recorded which). The CDR3 sequence: CASRGDTLNYGYTF. CDR3 DNA sequence: TGTGCCAGCAGGGGGGACACTCTTAACTATGGCTACACCTTC.